The 30 T cell receptor beta chains given below trace back to one sample, sequenced in a study of shared clonotypes between healthy human individuals (dated by TCRdb to 2020 to 2022). The library came from the immunoSEQ multiplex PCR assay. TCRdb took this table from immuneACCESS and kept in-frame rearrangements with V and J called. Such tables lack part of the clones; where checked against another copy, unresolved V genes explain under half of the gap, and the rest is unexplained. Within this sample are approximately 88,000 clones, with approximately 75% of them counted one time only. The ten largest clonotypes hold approximately 55% of the sample. Sequencing was done on a sample of memory CD8+ T cells sorted from blood. This specimen's cell subset or site label, per the study, means: CD45RO+ cells pooled with CCR7-negative TemRA cells. Receptors were obtained from a man in his thirties or forties in good health.

This chain links TRBV7-9 with TRBJ2-3; D ambiguous. CDR1 is SEHNR and CDR2 is FQNEAQ in the germline V gene (reference sequence). This CDR3 region has 16 residues. The V gene lost 1 base and the J gene lost 1 base, with 12 bases spanning the gap. This CDR3 reads CASSLEISGGTDTQYF. The CDR3 DNA follows: TGTGCCAGCAGCTTAGAAATATCCGGTGGCACAGATACGCAGTATTTT. Looking up the rest from reference TRBV7-9 and TRBJ2-3 gives the full variable domain: DTGVSQNPRHKITKRGQNVTFRCDPISEHNRLYWYRQTLGQGPEFLTYFQNEAQLEKSRLLSDRFSAERPKGSFSTLEIQRTEQGDSAMYLCASSLEISGGTDTQYFGPGTRLTVL.

The chain couples TRBV6-4 to TRBJ2-2; 8 nucleotides match TRBD2. Germline V lookup: CDR1 MRHNA, CDR2 SNTAGT. CDR3 length equals 14 residues. The ends lost 2 bases at V and 4 bases at J; junction bases unmatched: 0. CDR3: CASSDGLATGELFF. CDR3 DNA sequence: TGTGCCAGCAGTGACGGACTAGCCACCGGGGAGCTGTTTTTT.

This clone has ten or more counts. The chain has TRBV19 and TRBJ1-4, with D perhaps TRBD1 (5 bases). Germline V gene lookup returns CDR1 LNHDA and CDR2 SQIVND (reference sequence). V dropped 6 bases and J dropped 8 bases, with 16 bases sitting between them. CDR3 length: 14 amino acids. CDR3 residues: CASRPQRTSEKLFF. The CDR3 coding sequence is TGTGCCAGTAGACCTCAGAGGACATCGGAAAAACTGTTTTTT.

The rearrangement links TRBV5-5 to TRBJ1-2; D remains ambiguous. Trimming removed 0 bases at V and 2 bases at J, with 14 bases between. The CDR3 covers 16 residues. Germline values: CDR1 SGHKS, CDR2 YYEKEE (reference sequence). The CDR3 spells CASSLDPLHKNYGYTF. The CDR3 DNA reads as TGTGCCAGCAGCTTGGATCCCCTCCACAAGAACTATGGCTACACCTTC.

The V call is TRBV7-2, the J call TRBJ1-4; D is perhaps TRBD1 (5 bases). This CDR3 is built from 16 residues. The V gene lost 5 bases and the J gene lost 5 bases, with 18 bases spanning the gap. CDR1 SGHTA and CDR2 FQGNSA come from the germline V gene. CDR3 nucleotides: TGTGCCAGCAGCCCCGCCCGTGGGGGGGAGAATGAAAAACTGTTTTTT. Protein sequence: CASSPARGGENEKLFF.

This clone appeared once. J is TRBJ2-2 and V is TRBV5-5; 7 bases match TRBD1. This CDR3 spans 15 amino acids. Per the germline V gene, CDR1 is SGHKS and CDR2 is YYEKEE (reference sequence). J was trimmed by 3 bases and V by 4 bases; bases with no gene match: 6. CDR3 in amino acids: CASSNRGMDTGELFF. DNA for the CDR3: TGTGCCAGCAGCAACAGGGGAATGGACACCGGGGAGCTGTTTTTT. The whole variable domain, filled in from reference TRBV5-5 and TRBJ2-2, reads DAGVTQSPTHLIKTRGQQVTLRCSPISGHKSVSWYQQVLGQGPQFIFQYYEKEERGRGNFPDRFSARQFPNYSSELNVNALLLGDSALYLCASSNRGMDTGELFFGEGSRLTVL.

This clone was detected only once. The chain uses TRBV11-3 and TRBJ2-1; D may match TRBD1 or TRBD2 (6 bases each). Trimming took off 0 bases at V and 1 base at J, with 16 bases between the two ends. This CDR3 region has 18 residues. Per germline, CDR1 SGHNT and CDR2 YENEEA. CDR3 sequence reads: CASSLEGAGTSSYNEQFF. The CDR3 bases are TGTGCCAGCAGCTTAGAGGGGGCAGGGACTTCATCCTACAATGAGCAGTTCTTC.

The V call is TRBV7-3, the J call TRBJ2-1, with 10 bases identical to TRBD2. This CDR3 has 15 residues. The V gene's germline CDR1 is SGHTA and CDR2 FQGTGA. The ends lost 1 base at V and 5 bases at J; junction bases unmatched: 2. CDR3 loop: CASSLMSGRDNEQFF. The CDR3 DNA reads as TGTGCCAGCAGCTTAATGAGCGGGAGGGACAATGAGCAGTTCTTC.

V is TRBV7-2 and J is TRBJ2-5, with 7 bases aligning to TRBD1. Germline assignment: CDR1 SGHTA and CDR2 FQGNSA. The junction had 8 bases not matched to a gene; V was cut back by 6 bases and J by 1 base. The CDR3 has 15 residues. CDR3 residues: CASSSQGVAQETQYF. The CDR3 nucleotides are TGTGCCAGCAGTTCGCAGGGGGTAGCCCAAGAGACCCAGTACTTC. Together with reference TRBV7-2 and TRBJ2-5, the CDR3 gives the full variable domain: GAGVSQSPSNKVTEKGKDVELRCDPISGHTALYWYRQSLGQGLEFLIYFQGNSAPDKSGLPSDRFSAERTGGSVSTLTIQRTQQEDSAVYLCASSSQGVAQETQYFGPGTRLLVL.

Written as DNA, the CDR3 is TGTGCCAGTAGTACCCAGGGCTGGGGCGAGCAGTACTTC. Amino acid sequence: CASSTQGWGEQYF. This chain uses TRBV19 with TRBJ2-7; maybe TRBD1 (5 bases). The length of the CDR3 is 13 residues. Germline CDR1 and CDR2: LNHDA and SQIVND (reference sequence). The V gene lost 4 bases and the J gene lost 6 bases, with 13 bases spanning the gap.

This clone was counted a few times. The chain is built from TRBV29-1 and TRBJ2-1, with D perhaps TRBD2 (5 bases). V was shortened by 6 bases and J by 4 bases, with 13 bases between the two germline ends. The CDR3 consists of 13 residues. The germline V gene has CDR1 SQVTM and CDR2 ANQGSEA. The CDR3 is CSVDLRDYNEQFF. The DNA for the CDR3 is TGCAGCGTGGACTTGAGGGATTACAATGAGCAGTTCTTC.

This chain connects TRBV2 to TRBJ2-7; tentatively, D is TRBD2 (5 bases). The CDR3 spans 14 residues. Germline V lookup: CDR1 SNHLY, CDR2 FYNNEI. Deletions cut 6 bases from V and 5 bases from J, with 17 bases between. The CDR3 DNA reads TGTGCCAGCAGGGAGGTCGCGCCGGCCAACGAGCAGTACTTC. Translated: CASREVAPANEQYF. Filled out from reference TRBV2 and TRBJ2-7, the complete variable domain reads EPEVTQTPSHQVTQMGQEVILRCVPISNHLYFYWYRQILGQKVEFLVSFYNNEISEKSEIFDDQFSVERPDGSNFTLKIRSTKLEDSAMYFCASREVAPANEQYFGPGTRLTVT.

In this sample, this clone turned up a few times. The chain combines TRBV12-5 with TRBJ1-5; D is unclear. V shed 1 base and J shed 3 bases, with 4 bases lying between them. The germline V gene encodes CDR1 LGHNT and CDR2 FRNRAP. The length of the CDR3 is 13 residues. The CDR3 coding sequence is TGTGCTAGTGGTTTGGAACTCAATCAGCCCCAGCATTTT. As protein: CASGLELNQPQHF.

The chain is built from TRBV28 and TRBJ2-1; D is possibly TRBD2 (5 bases). The CDR3 runs 11 residues. The V gene's germline CDR1 is MDHEN and CDR2 SYDVKM. The V and J ends lost 4 bases and 15 bases respectively, with 13 bases between them. The CDR3 region has the DNA TGTGCCAGCAGTTCCCTAGCCCCCTCGTTCTTC. This gives the protein CASSSLAPSFF.

This clone was picked up one time. This chain uses TRBV7-9 with TRBJ1-2; D is uncertain. Trimming cost V 5 bases and J 5 bases, with 21 bases left between them. This CDR3 contains 16 residues. Germline loops: CDR1 SEHNR, CDR2 FQNEAQ (reference sequence). CDR3 residues: CASSPPLRADFYGYTF. In nucleotides, the CDR3 is TGTGCCAGCAGCCCCCCATTGAGGGCAGACTTTTATGGCTACACCTTC. Full variable domain (missing parts from reference TRBV7-9 and TRBJ1-2): DTGVSQNPRHKITKRGQNVTFRCDPISEHNRLYWYRQTLGQGPEFLTYFQNEAQLEKSRLLSDRFSAERPKGSFSTLEIQRTEQGDSAMYLCASSPPLRADFYGYTFGSGTRLTVV.

This chain joins TRBV30 and TRBJ2-7; 9 bases agree with TRBD1. The CDR3 runs 13 residues. CDR1 and CDR2 (germline): GTSNPN, SVGIG (reference sequence). J was trimmed by 2 bases and V by 5 bases; bases with no gene match: 4. The CDR3 here is CAWGGQGPYEQYF. DNA for the CDR3: TGTGCCTGGGGGGGACAGGGACCCTACGAGCAGTACTTC.

This clone was counted ten times or more. V gene TRBV4-1 combines with J gene TRBJ2-5, with a tentative D call TRBD2 (6 bases). CDR3 length equals 14 residues. CDR1 and CDR2 (germline): MGHRA, YSYEKL. Deletions cut 3 bases from V and 2 bases from J, with 10 bases between. The CDR3 is CASSQSGTQETQYF. The DNA of the CDR3 is TGCGCCAGCAGCCAGTCCGGGACTCAAGAGACCCAGTACTTC.

This chain uses TRBV5-5 with TRBJ2-7; the match to TRBD2 covers 8 bases. V trimming: 1 base; J trimming: 6 bases; junction bases outside the gene matches: 9. Germline CDR1 reads SGHKS; CDR2 reads YYEKEE (reference sequence). This CDR3 has 15 amino acids. CDR3 DNA sequence: TGTGCCAGCAGCTTGCCTCCGGGACTAGGATCCGAGCAGTACTTC. It encodes CASSLPPGLGSEQYF. Full variable domain (missing parts from reference TRBV5-5 and TRBJ2-7): DAGVTQSPTHLIKTRGQQVTLRCSPISGHKSVSWYQQVLGQGPQFIFQYYEKEERGRGNFPDRFSARQFPNYSSELNVNALLLGDSALYLCASSLPPGLGSEQYFGPGTRLTVT.

This chain connects TRBV5-1 to TRBJ1-1, with D unresolved. This CDR3 region has 11 residues. V lost 0 bases and J 7 bases, leaving 4 bases between the germline ends. Germline V CDR1 and CDR2: SGHRS, YFSETQ. CDR3 nucleotide sequence: TGCGCCAGCAGCTTGGGACTTGAAGCTTTCTTT. Translated: CASSLGLEAFF.

This chain uses TRBV11-3 with TRBJ2-3, with TRBD2 identical over 7 bases. Germline trimming cut 4 bases from V and 1 base from J; bases unmatched to any gene: 5. The germline V gene encodes CDR1 SGHNT and CDR2 YENEEA. The CDR3 length is 15 residues. Written as DNA, the CDR3 is TGTGCCAGCAGCTACGGACTAGGTCGCACAGATACGCAGTATTTT. This codes for CASSYGLGRTDTQYF.

The rearrangement links TRBV19 to TRBJ2-7, with D maybe TRBD1 (6 bases). Per the germline V gene, CDR1 is LNHDA and CDR2 is SQIVND (reference sequence). This CDR3 region has 13 residues. V dropped 6 bases and J dropped 0 bases, with 9 bases sitting between them. The DNA of the CDR3 is TGTGCCAGTAGCCGGGACAACTCCTACGAGCAGTACTTC. Its translation is CASSRDNSYEQYF. The full variable domain, rest sourced from reference TRBV19 and TRBJ2-7, is DGGITQSPKYLFRKEGQNVTLSCEQNLNHDAMYWYRQDPGQGLRLIYYSQIVNDFQKGDIAEGYSVSREKKESFPLTVTSAQKNPTAFYLCASSRDNSYEQYFGPGTRLTVT.

Details on this clone: A read error likely explains this, since a far larger clone differs by one base. The chain is built from TRBV27 and TRBJ2-1; 7 bases fit TRBD2. This CDR3 has 14 residues. CDR1 and CDR2 from the germline V gene are MNHEY and SMNVEV (reference sequence). The CDR3 reads CTSRWRGSNNEQFF. As DNA, the CDR3 is TGTACCAGCCGATGGCGGGGGTCTAACAATGAGCAGTTCTTC.

This clone showed up just a few times. The rearrangement uses TRBV19 and TRBJ1-4, with TRBD1 as a possible D gene (5 bases). The CDR3 consists of 14 residues. The V gene's germline CDR1 is LNHDA and CDR2 SQIVND (reference sequence). With 3 bases removed from V and 4 bases from J, the gap between germline ends came to 9 bases. The DNA of the CDR3 is TGTGCCAGTAGTATCGGGGGGAATAATGAAAAACTGTTTTTT. Translation: CASSIGGNNEKLFF.

The CDR3 reads CASSLTWTGEAFF. The CDR3 DNA reads as TGTGCCAGCAGCCTTACCTGGACGGGTGAAGCTTTCTTT. The V and J genes are TRBV13 and TRBJ1-1; D ambiguous. The CDR3 covers 13 residues. Germline CDR1 reads PRHDT; CDR2 reads FYEKMQ (reference sequence). Trimming took off 5 bases at V and 7 bases at J, with 14 bases between the two ends. The full variable domain, with the rest looked up from reference TRBV13 and TRBJ1-1, is AAGVIQSPRHLIKEKRETATLKCYPIPRHDTVYWYQQGPGQDPQFLISFYEKMQSDKGSIPDRFSAQQFSDYHSELNMSSLELGDSALYFCASSLTWTGEAFFGQGTRLTVV.

This clone was counted a single time. The rearrangement joins TRBV9 to TRBJ2-1; D perhaps matches TRBD2 (6 bases). The CDR3 runs to 17 residues. From germline, CDR1 is SGDLS and CDR2 YYNGEE. Trimming took off 0 bases at V and 7 bases at J, with 20 bases between the two ends. CDR3 protein: CASSVDPLPGVKNEQFF. The DNA for the CDR3 is TGTGCCAGCAGCGTAGACCCGCTGCCGGGAGTAAAAAATGAGCAGTTCTTC.

There are a few counts of this clone. The V and J genes are TRBV27 and TRBJ2-3; 9 nucleotides match TRBD2. Germline V gene data show CDR1 as MNHEY and CDR2 as SMNVEV (reference sequence). The V gene end was trimmed by 4 bases and the J gene end by 4 bases; junction bases not matched to a gene: 9. This CDR3 is built from 16 residues. CDR3 sequence reads: CASSSSVSGRSDTQYF. The DNA of the CDR3 is TGTGCCAGCAGTTCCTCTGTTAGCGGGAGATCAGATACGCAGTATTTT.

CDR3 in DNA: TGCGCCAGCAGAAGAGGCGGCATTAGCTCTGGAAACACCATATATTTT. It codes for CASRRGGISSGNTIYF. This chain uses TRBV5-1 with TRBJ1-3; D call uncertain. CDR1 is SGHRS and CDR2 is YFSETQ in the germline V gene. This CDR3 has 16 residues. Trimming shortened V by 5 bases and J by 0 bases, and 15 bases separated the two germline ends.

The chain employs TRBV28 and TRBJ2-7, with D perhaps matching TRBD2 (5 bases). Germline V gene data show CDR1 as MDHEN and CDR2 as SYDVKM. V was cut by 7 bases and J by 7 bases, with 17 bases left in between. This CDR3 has 13 amino acids. The CDR3 DNA is TGTGCCAGCACCCCCATCGCCTGGAGGGAGCAGTACTTC. Translating gives CASTPIAWREQYF.

This chain links TRBV28 with TRBJ2-1; 9 bases are shared with TRBD2. Germline V lookup: CDR1 MDHEN, CDR2 SYDVKM. This CDR3 comprises 14 residues. Trimming cost V 3 bases and J 9 bases; bases outside gene matches: 6. CDR3: CASSFLAGESEQFF. The CDR3 bases are TGTGCCAGCAGTTTCTTAGCGGGAGAGAGTGAGCAGTTCTTC.

CDR3 bases: TGCGCCAGCAGCCAAGTGGGCAGGGGGTTCTCCTACAATGAGCAGTTCTTC. Amino acids: CASSQVGRGFSYNEQFF. This chain links TRBV4-1 with TRBJ2-1; 7 nucleotides agree with TRBD1. Germline V gene data show CDR1 as MGHRA and CDR2 as YSYEKL. The junction had 6 bases not matched to a gene; V was cut back by 1 base and J by 0 bases. The CDR3 consists of 17 residues.